The 4 T cell receptor beta chains in this list originate from one sample, sequenced in a study of cytomegalovirus exposure and HLA in healthy donors. Primers included in the PCR were 60 Vbeta and 13 Jbeta primers. Assay used: immunoSEQ multiplex PCR; TCRdb lists only in-frame clones, some missing. The sample lists about 170,000 clones; about 80% were seen once. The sequencing sample was made of PBMCs. The receptor set was obtained from a woman in her twenties or thirties in good health and CMV-seropositive.

The V and J genes are TRBV5-1 and TRBJ2-3, with 7 positions matching TRBD1. J was trimmed by 5 bases and V by 0 bases; bases with no gene match: 6. CDR1 is SGHRS, CDR2 YFSETQ, per germline. The CDR3 has 15 residues. Written as DNA, the CDR3 is TGCGCCAGCAGCTTGGGACAGGGTTCGGGAGATACGCAGTATTTT. Protein: CASSLGQGSGDTQYF. The full variable domain, with the rest looked up from reference TRBV5-1 and TRBJ2-3, is KAGVTQTPRYLIKTRGQQVTLSCSPISGHRSVSWYQQTPGQGLQFLFEYFSETQRNKGNFPGRFSGRQFSNSRSEMNVSTLELGDSALYLCASSLGQGSGDTQYFGPGTRLTVL.

The J gene is TRBJ1-2, the V gene TRBV19, with a possible D match to TRBD1 (5 bases). CDR3 length: 12 residues. CDR1 is LNHDA and CDR2 is SQIVND in the germline V gene (reference sequence). V gave up 2 bases and J gave up 7 bases, with 8 bases separating them. The CDR3 loop is CASSITGIGYTF. CDR3 coding DNA: TGTGCCAGTAGTATAACAGGCATTGGCTACACCTTC.

V and J are TRBV5-4 and TRBJ2-5, with TRBD1 matching over 7 bases. CDR1 is SGHNT and CDR2 is YYREEE in the germline V gene (reference sequence). The J segment lost 5 bases and the V segment lost 4 bases, leaving 11 bases of the junction unmatched. This CDR3 spans 15 amino acids. The CDR3 region has the DNA TGTGCCAGCAGCACTTACAGGGGATCTGGGGAGACCCAGTACTTC. It translates to CASSTYRGSGETQYF.

This chain connects TRBV5-1 to TRBJ1-2; TRBD1 agrees at 9 bases. J lost 5 bases, V lost 4 bases, and 6 bases had no gene match. The CDR3 has 14 amino acids. Looked up from germline, CDR1 is SGHRS and CDR2 is YFSETQ. CDR3 bases: TGCGCCAGCAGCATCGGACAGGGGCTATATGGCTACACCTTC. Its translation: CASSIGQGLYGYTF.